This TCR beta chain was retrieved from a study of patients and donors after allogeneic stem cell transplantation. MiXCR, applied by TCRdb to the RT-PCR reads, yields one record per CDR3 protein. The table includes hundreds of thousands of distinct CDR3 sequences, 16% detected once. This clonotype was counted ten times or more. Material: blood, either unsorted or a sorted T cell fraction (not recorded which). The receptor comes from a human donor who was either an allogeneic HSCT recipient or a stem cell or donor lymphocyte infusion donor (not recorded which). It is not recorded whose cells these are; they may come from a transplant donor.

CDR3: CSVEIGALVYF. In DNA form, the CDR3 reads TGCAGCGTTGAAATTGGGGCGCTTGTGTATTTT. This chain uses TRBV29-1 with TRBJ1-3; D might be TRBD1 (5 bases). Germline V gene sequence: CDR1 SQVTM, CDR2 ANQGSEA. The CDR3 length is 11 residues. The V end was cut by 2 bases, the J end by 16 bases, with 15 bases between.